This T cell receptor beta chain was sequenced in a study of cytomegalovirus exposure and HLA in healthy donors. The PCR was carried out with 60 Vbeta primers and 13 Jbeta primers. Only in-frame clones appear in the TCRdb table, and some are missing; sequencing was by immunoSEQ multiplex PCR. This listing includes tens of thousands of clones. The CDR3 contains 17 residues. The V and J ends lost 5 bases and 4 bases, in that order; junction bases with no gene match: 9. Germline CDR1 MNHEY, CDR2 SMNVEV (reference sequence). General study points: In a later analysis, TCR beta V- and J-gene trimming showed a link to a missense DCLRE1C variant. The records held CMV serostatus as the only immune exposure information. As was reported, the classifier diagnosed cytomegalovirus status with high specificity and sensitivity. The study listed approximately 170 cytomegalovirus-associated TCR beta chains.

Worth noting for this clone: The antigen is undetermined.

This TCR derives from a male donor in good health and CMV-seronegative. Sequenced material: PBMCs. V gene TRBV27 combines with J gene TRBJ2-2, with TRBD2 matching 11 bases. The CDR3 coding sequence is TGTGCCAGCAGTCCGACTAGCGGGGACTGGAGCACCGGGGAGCTGTTTTTT. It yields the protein CASSPTSGDWSTGELFF.